This TCR beta chain was captured by sequencing in a study of radiotherapy plus CTLA-4 blockade in lung cancer (dated by TCRdb to 2016 to 2019). Regarding the study in general: Among enrolled patients, about 17% had an objective response and 25% to 40% reached disease control. Overall results and qualifications from the work: After treatment with radiotherapy and ipilimumab, TCR clones that originated in tumors expanded in peripheral blood. Increased serum interferon-beta after radiation, together with early dynamic changes in blood T cell clones, were reported to be the strongest predictors of response.

Focal radiation therapy combined with CTLA-4 blockade (ipilimumab) was tested in patients with chemo-refractory metastatic non-small-cell lung cancer. V was cut back by 1 base and J by 0 bases, leaving a gap of 13 bases between them. The CDR3 contains 16 residues, cysteine and phenylalanine counted. Only CDR3 DNA remains: 48 bases, in frame from the first base. Based on the germline V gene, the CDR1 and CDR2 sequences are KGHSH and LQKENI. The library was prepared using the immunoSEQ multiplex PCR assay. TCRdb re-hosts the immuneACCESS table, in-frame sequences only. Its copies lack some clones; in the studies checked, an unresolved V gene accounts for under half of them, and the cause for the rest is not known. The sample data list approximately 80,000 clones, and roughly 74% of these were observed just once. The top ten clones comprise roughly a tenth of the sample. This clone has only one observation. This clone's antigen is unknown. No qualities accompany the bases; no much larger clone lies one base away.

This receptor chain uses TRBV18 and TRBJ2-7; no D gene call is confident. The source was peripheral blood, collected from a patient treated with radiotherapy plus ipilimumab. This clonotype was obtained from a human donor with non-small cell lung cancer whose response to radiotherapy plus ipilimumab could not be evaluated. The DNA sequence reads TGTGCCAGCTCACCACAGTCCCTTACATCCTCCTACGAGCAGTACTTC. Translated, it reads CASSPQSLTSSYEQYF.